One sample yielded the 14 T cell receptor beta chains listed below, sequenced in a study of blood T cell repertoires in COVID-19 (dated by TCRdb to 2020 to 2021). The library was generated by the immunoSEQ multiplex PCR assay. TCRdb took over this immuneACCESS table, retaining in-frame rearrangements with V and J assigned. Such tables are incomplete; in checked studies, under half of the missing clones stem from an unresolved V gene, and the remainder is unexplained. The table for this sample lists roughly 230,000 clones; roughly four fifths of them were counted only once. Roughly 3.1% of the sample comes from the top ten. The sequencing sample was made of PBMCs or T cells enriched from blood (not recorded which). The receptors were gathered from a man aged 50-59 years who had recovered from COVID-19.

The chain carries TRBV27 and TRBJ2-7; 8 bases match TRBD1. The germline V gene encodes CDR1 MNHEY and CDR2 SMNVEV (reference sequence). Unmatched junction bases numbered 6, after V lost 3 bases and J lost 2 bases. The CDR3 spans 15 residues. The CDR3 region is CASSLVTGGAYEQYF. The CDR3 nucleotides are TGTGCCAGCAGTTTGGTTACAGGGGGAGCCTACGAGCAGTACTTC.

The chain uses TRBV5-4 and TRBJ2-6, with D possibly matching TRBD2 (5 bases). Between the trimmed V and J ends, which lost 1 base and 0 bases, there was a span of 11 bases. CDR3 length: 17 amino acids. Germline-derived CDR1 and CDR2 are SGHNT and YYREEE (reference sequence). CDR3 sequence reads: CASSLTRAGSGANVLTF. Here the CDR3 DNA reads TGTGCCAGCAGCTTGACGAGGGCAGGCTCTGGGGCCAACGTCCTGACTTTC. Together with reference TRBV5-4 and TRBJ2-6, the CDR3 gives the full variable domain: ETGVTQSPTHLIKTRGQQVTLRCSSQSGHNTVSWYQQALGQGPQFIFQYYREEENGRGNFPPRFSGLQFPNYSSELNVNALELDDSALYLCASSLTRAGSGANVLTFGAGSRLTVL.

This clone was found once. The rearrangement joins TRBV4-2 to TRBJ2-7; 9 positions agree with TRBD2. CDR3 size: 15 residues. The junction had 4 bases not matched to a gene; V was cut back by 0 bases and J by 4 bases. Germline V gene sequence: CDR1 LGHNA, CDR2 YNFKEQ. CDR3 nucleotide sequence: TGTGCCAGCAGCCAAGAAGGTAGCGGGAGTTACGAGCAGTACTTC. Its protein product is CASSQEGSGSYEQYF.

This clone has just a few counts. The chain joins TRBV5-3 to TRBJ1-4; 9 bases map to TRBD1. TRBV5-3 is assigned to the ORF class and has an uncertain function. The CDR3 has 19 amino acids. The junction had 14 bases not matched to a gene; V was cut back by 5 bases and J by 0 bases. The CDR3 loop reads CARRARDRARGATNEKLFF. For the CDR3, the DNA is TGTGCCAGAAGGGCCCGGGACAGGGCTCGAGGGGCAACTAATGAAAAACTGTTTTTT.

The chain has TRBV2 and TRBJ2-7; perhaps TRBD1 as D (6 bases). Per germline, CDR1 SNHLY and CDR2 FYNNEI. V was shortened by 6 bases and J by 4 bases, with 10 bases between the two germline ends. This CDR3 region has 12 residues. CDR3 in amino acids: CASREQGYEQYF. CDR3 nucleotides: TGTGCCAGCAGAGAACAGGGATACGAGCAGTACTTC.

The chain links TRBV5-1 to TRBJ2-7, with 9 bases lining up with TRBD2. The CDR3 consists of 20 residues. Germline values: CDR1 SGHRS, CDR2 YFSETQ. The V segment lost 6 bases and the J segment 0 bases; nucleotides outside the gene matches: 22. The CDR3 is CASKEGARAGGLLGSYEQYF. The CDR3 bases are TGCGCCAGCAAGGAGGGGGCGCGAGCGGGAGGACTCCTCGGCTCCTACGAGCAGTACTTC. The full variable domain, rest sourced from reference TRBV5-1 and TRBJ2-7, is KAGVTQTPRYLIKTRGQQVTLSCSPISGHRSVSWYQQTPGQGLQFLFEYFSETQRNKGNFPGRFSGRQFSNSRSEMNVSTLELGDSALYLCASKEGARAGGLLGSYEQYFGPGTRLTVT.

This chain uses TRBV18 with TRBJ2-5; D not certain. Per the germline V gene, CDR1 is KGHSH and CDR2 is LQKENI. V was cut by 0 bases and J by 5 bases, with 10 bases left in between. The CDR3 has 14 amino acids. The CDR3 reads CASSPPQVHETQYF. The CDR3 nucleotides are TGTGCCAGCTCACCACCCCAGGTGCACGAGACCCAGTACTTC.

The chain joins TRBV4-1 to TRBJ2-7; maybe TRBD1 (5 bases). CDR1 and CDR2 from the germline V gene are MGHRA and YSYEKL. V shed 1 base and J shed 7 bases, with 17 bases lying between them. The length of the CDR3 is 15 residues. The CDR3 here is CASSQVAAGPREQYF. The CDR3 region has the DNA TGCGCCAGCAGCCAAGTGGCGGCAGGGCCTCGTGAGCAGTACTTC.

The rearrangement joins TRBV5-1 to TRBJ1-1, with D tentatively TRBD1 (6 bases). CDR1 is SGHRS and CDR2 is YFSETQ in the germline V gene. The CDR3 is 13 residues long. V lost 4 bases, J lost 1 base, and 8 bases lay in between. The DNA for the CDR3 is TGCGCCAGCAGCGAAGGGGGGAACACTGAAGCTTTCTTT. Protein: CASSEGGNTEAFF. Full variable domain (rest looked up from reference TRBV5-1 and TRBJ1-1): KAGVTQTPRYLIKTRGQQVTLSCSPISGHRSVSWYQQTPGQGLQFLFEYFSETQRNKGNFPGRFSGRQFSNSRSEMNVSTLELGDSALYLCASSEGGNTEAFFGQGTRLTVV.

This chain uses TRBV11-2 with TRBJ2-2; TRBD1 aligns across 7 bases. This CDR3 has 14 residues. The germline gives CDR1 SGHAT, CDR2 FQNNGV. Unmatched junction bases numbered 1, after V lost 3 bases and J lost 3 bases. As DNA, the CDR3 is TGTGCCAGCAGCTTGGGACAGTACACCGGGGAGCTGTTTTTT. This sequence encodes CASSLGQYTGELFF. Filled out from reference TRBV11-2 and TRBJ2-2, the complete variable domain reads EAGVAQSPRYKIIEKRQSVAFWCNPISGHATLYWYQQILGQGPKLLIQFQNNGVVDDSQLPKDRFSAERLKGVDSTLKIQPAKLEDSAVYLCASSLGQYTGELFFGEGSRLTVL.

This chain uses TRBV28 with TRBJ2-3; 11 bases line up with TRBD2. The germline V gene has CDR1 MDHEN and CDR2 SYDVKM. The V and J ends lost 2 bases and 2 bases, in that order; junction bases with no gene match: 12. The CDR3 runs 19 residues. CDR3 DNA sequence: TGTGCCAGCAGTTTAGCCCTAGGGTGGACTAGCGGGTTCACAGATACGCAGTATTTT. Amino acids: CASSLALGWTSGFTDTQYF. The full variable domain, with the rest looked up from reference TRBV28 and TRBJ2-3, is DVKVTQSSRYLVKRTGEKVFLECVQDMDHENMFWYRQDPGLGLRLIYFSYDVKMKEKGDIPEGYSVSREKKERFSLILESASTNQTSMYLCASSLALGWTSGFTDTQYFGPGTRLTVL.

This clone was recorded once. The chain couples TRBV6-2 or TRBV6-3 to TRBJ1-5; D possibly corresponds to TRBD1 (6 bases). Germline assignment: CDR1 MNHEY and CDR2 SVGEGT. Trimming removed 5 bases from V and 2 bases from J, with 13 bases in between. The CDR3 sequence is 15 residues long. CDR3 protein: CASSPPGAGNQPQHF. The CDR3 nucleotides read TGTGCCAGCAGTCCCCCAGGGGCGGGCAATCAGCCCCAGCATTTT.

The chain has TRBV5-8 and TRBJ1-5; 9 bases match TRBD1. The CDR3 runs 17 residues. Germline-derived CDR1 and CDR2 are SGHTS and YDEGEE. Unmatched junction bases numbered 8, after V lost 0 bases and J lost 4 bases. CDR3 sequence reads: CASSLALGTGMNQPQHF. CDR3 coding DNA: TGTGCCAGCAGCTTGGCCTTGGGGACAGGGATGAATCAGCCCCAGCATTTT.

The V gene is TRBV6-5, the J gene TRBJ2-5; 7 positions match TRBD2. The V gene's germline CDR1 is MNHEY and CDR2 SVGAGI. The junction had 7 bases not matched to a gene; V was cut back by 7 bases and J by 5 bases. This CDR3 is built from 13 residues. DNA for the CDR3: TGTGCCAGCACCCCGGGAGGTTGGGAGACCCAGTACTTC. Encoded protein: CASTPGGWETQYF.